What follows are 21 T cell receptor beta chains derived from one specimen sequenced in a study of T cell responses to AZD1222 COVID-19 vaccine. Data came from immunoSEQ multiplex PCR; TCRdb stores just in-frame clones and leaves some out. This sample has 150,000 to 200,000 clones, with 90% to 95% found just once. Sequenced here: peripheral blood, sampled 28 days after the second AZD1222 dose. These receptors were obtained from an adult who received the AZD1222 COVID-19 vaccine.

The chain links TRBV3-1 (or the pseudogene TRBV3-2) to TRBJ1-5; a weak D match, TRBD1 (6 bases). Trimming cost V 3 bases and J 6 bases, with 9 bases left between them. Germline CDR1 LGHDT, CDR2 YNNKEL (reference sequence). The CDR3 is made up of 13 amino acids. CDR3 residues: CASSQRGFQPQHF. The CDR3 bases are TGTGCCAGCAGCCAGAGGGGGTTTCAGCCCCAGCATTTT.

Comments on this clone: Other DNA variants within this sample encode the same CDR3. The chain links TRBV18 to TRBJ2-2; no clear D. V was clipped by 3 bases and J by 2 bases, with 1 base between them. This CDR3 region has 12 residues. Germline V CDR1 and CDR2: KGHSH, LQKENI. CDR3 DNA sequence: TGTGCCAGCTCACCCAACACCGGGGAGCTGTTTTTT. Translating gives CASSPNTGELFF.

This chain links TRBV5-1 with TRBJ2-7, with TRBD1 matching over 7 bases. This CDR3 contains 15 residues. The germline V gene encodes CDR1 SGHRS and CDR2 YFSETQ. With V trimmed by 0 bases and J by 5 bases, 8 bases remained unmatched. CDR3 amino acids: CASSLVDRASDEQYF. The DNA of the CDR3 is TGCGCCAGCAGCTTGGTCGACAGGGCCTCGGACGAGCAGTACTTC.

V usage is TRBV27 and J usage is TRBJ2-7; D is unresolved. This CDR3 is 13 amino acids long. Trimming took off 9 bases at V and 2 bases at J, with 14 bases between the two ends. Germline V gene lookup returns CDR1 MNHEY and CDR2 SMNVEV (reference sequence). The DNA of the CDR3 is TGTGCCAGTTACCAGGAGAGGACCTACGAGCAGTACTTC. Translation gives CASYQERTYEQYF.

The genes are TRBV21-1 and TRBJ2-5. TRBV21-1 is deemed a pseudogene. This CDR3 is built from 14 residues. The CDR3 spells CASSKWVGQETQYF. The CDR3 coding sequence is TGTGCCAGCAGCAAATGGGTGGGGCAAGAGACCCAGTACTTC.

As concerns this clone: The junction differs from germline at one of its ends, possibly a read error. The sample has other DNA sequences that encode this CDR3 too. The chain recombines TRBV3-1 (or the pseudogene TRBV3-2) with TRBJ1-2; no firm D call. The CDR3 is 11 amino acids. CDR1 and CDR2 from the germline V gene are LGHDT and YNNKEL (reference sequence). CDR3: CASTGNYGYTF. The CDR3 coding sequence is TGTGCCAGCACCGGGAACTACGGCTACACCTTC.

This chain uses TRBV24-1 with TRBJ2-2, with 10 bases identical to TRBD2. Per germline, CDR1 KGHDR and CDR2 SFDVKD. The ends lost 3 bases at V and 3 bases at J; junction bases unmatched: 3. This CDR3 is built from 16 residues. This chain's CDR3 is CATSDASGGHTGELFF. The CDR3 nucleotides read TGTGCCACCAGTGATGCTAGCGGGGGCCACACCGGGGAGCTGTTTTTT.

This chain links TRBV15 with TRBJ1-3, with D possibly TRBD1 on 6 matching bases. The germline V and J ends were trimmed by 0 bases and 2 bases, with 11 bases remaining between them. This CDR3 is 16 amino acids long. The germline V gene encodes CDR1 LNHNV and CDR2 YYDKDF (reference sequence). In nucleotides, the CDR3 is TGTGCCACCAGCAGAGATTACTGGGGGCCTGGAAACACCATATATTTT. Translation gives CATSRDYWGPGNTIYF.

The chain has TRBV28 and TRBJ1-2, with 9 bases aligning to TRBD1. Trimming cost V 5 bases and J 6 bases; bases outside gene matches: 7. The CDR3 has 14 residues. Germline V gene data show CDR1 as MDHEN and CDR2 as SYDVKM. CDR3 in amino acids: CASSPGTGPHGYTF. CDR3 DNA: TGTGCCAGCAGTCCGGGGACAGGGCCCCATGGCTACACCTTC.

This rearrangement joins TRBV10-3 to TRBJ1-5; 7 bases map to TRBD1. V trimming: 3 bases; J trimming: 1 base; junction bases outside the gene matches: 9. Looked up from germline, CDR1 is ENHRY and CDR2 is SYGVKD. The CDR3 loop spans 17 amino acids. As DNA, the CDR3 is TGTGCCATCAGTGATCCTCGACAGGGAAGAAGCAATCAGCCCCAGCATTTT. Amino acid sequence: CAISDPRQGRSNQPQHF.

This chain joins TRBV4-3 and TRBJ2-7; D might be TRBD1 (5 bases). There are 15 residues in the CDR3. V was pared by 4 bases and J by 0 bases, with 13 bases between. Germline CDR1 and CDR2: LGHNA and YSLEER. The CDR3 DNA sequence: TGCGCCAGCAGCCCAACAGGAACCCCCTCCTACGAGCAGTACTTC. Protein: CASSPTGTPSYEQYF.

The genes are TRBV28 and TRBJ1-2; weak D call: TRBD1 (5 bases). Germline V gene data show CDR1 as MDHEN and CDR2 as SYDVKM. This CDR3 comprises 14 residues. V was clipped by 7 bases and J by 2 bases, with 14 bases between them. The CDR3 bases are TGTGCCAGCAACCCGAGCTGGGGGAACTATGGCTACACCTTC. Translation: CASNPSWGNYGYTF.

V and J are TRBV28 and TRBJ1-1, with unresolved D. Germline values: CDR1 MDHEN, CDR2 SYDVKM. The V and J ends lost 2 bases and 0 bases respectively, with 4 bases between them. CDR3 length: 13 residues. The CDR3 nucleotides read TGTGCCAGCAGTTTAACCGTGAACACTGAAGCTTTCTTT. It translates to CASSLTVNTEAFF.

The chain is built from TRBV5-4 and TRBJ1-1, with 8 bases lining up with TRBD1. Germline-derived CDR1 and CDR2 are SGHNT and YYREEE (reference sequence). This CDR3 is 16 amino acids long. J gave up 1 base and V 1 base, and 6 bases lay outside the gene matches. The CDR3 nucleotides are TGTGCCAGCAGCTTGTACGGAACAGGGGGGAACACTGAAGCTTTCTTT. Its protein product is CASSLYGTGGNTEAFF.

For the CDR3, the DNA is TGTGGGACCCGGCGGGACTATGGCTACACCTTC. Protein: CGTRRDYGYTF. The chain couples TRBV28 to TRBJ1-2; D is unresolved. This CDR3 contains 11 residues. Per the germline V gene, CDR1 is MDHEN and CDR2 is SYDVKM.

V usage is TRBV7-9 and J usage is TRBJ1-5; no definite D call. Per the germline V gene, CDR1 is SEHNR and CDR2 is FQNEAQ (reference sequence). This CDR3 is 13 amino acids long. Trimming removed 5 bases from V and 2 bases from J, with 7 bases in between. As DNA, the CDR3 is TGTGCCAGCAGCAGTCGTGGCAATCAGCCCCAGCATTTT. It yields the protein CASSSRGNQPQHF.

A note on this clone: This sample also contains other DNA sequences that code for the same CDR3. V is TRBV2 and J is TRBJ1-1; D is ambiguous. CDR3 length: 11 residues. Germline lookup yields CDR1 SNHLY and CDR2 FYNNEI. Trimming shortened V by 8 bases and J by 5 bases, and 9 bases separated the two germline ends. The CDR3 coding sequence is TGTGCCAGCTCACTTGATACTGAAGCTTTCTTT. It is translated as CASSLDTEAFF.

The V call is TRBV5-1, the J call TRBJ2-1; TRBD1 might be the D (6 bases). This CDR3 spans 18 amino acids. V lost 4 bases to trimming and J lost 2 bases, with 22 bases between them. The germline V gene has CDR1 SGHRS and CDR2 YFSETQ. CDR3 residues: CASSPVPGPGGPYNEQFF. The CDR3 coding sequence is TGCGCCAGCAGCCCCGTCCCGGGCCCTGGGGGCCCCTACAATGAGCAGTTCTTC.

This clone has a single count. The CDR3 DNA reads TGTGCCAGCAGCCAAGACTATCTGGATACGCAGTATTTT. This sequence encodes CASSQDYLDTQYF. The chain carries TRBV3-1 (or the pseudogene TRBV3-2) and TRBJ2-3; unclear D gene. Trimming took off 0 bases at V and 6 bases at J, with 7 bases between the two ends. The CDR3 length is 13 residues. CDR1 and CDR2 (germline): LGHDT, YNNKEL (reference sequence).

The CDR3: CASSQWDARPSPLHF. CDR3 nucleotides: TGTGCCAGCAGCCAGTGGGACGCACGGCCTTCACCCCTCCACTTT. This rearrangement joins TRBV14 to TRBJ1-6, with D possibly TRBD1 on 5 matching bases. The CDR3 spans 15 residues. CDR1 is SGHDN and CDR2 is FVKESK in the germline V gene. Between the trimmed V and J ends, which lost 3 bases and 9 bases, there was a span of 15 bases.

This chain joins TRBV7-2 and TRBJ1-5; D might be TRBD1 (6 bases). CDR1 and CDR2 from the germline V gene are SGHTA and FQGNSA. V was trimmed by 0 bases and J by 6 bases, leaving 12 bases between them. The CDR3 covers 15 residues. CDR3 region: CASSLAGTGFQPQHF. The CDR3 DNA reads as TGTGCCAGCAGCTTAGCGGGCACAGGGTTTCAGCCCCAGCATTTT.